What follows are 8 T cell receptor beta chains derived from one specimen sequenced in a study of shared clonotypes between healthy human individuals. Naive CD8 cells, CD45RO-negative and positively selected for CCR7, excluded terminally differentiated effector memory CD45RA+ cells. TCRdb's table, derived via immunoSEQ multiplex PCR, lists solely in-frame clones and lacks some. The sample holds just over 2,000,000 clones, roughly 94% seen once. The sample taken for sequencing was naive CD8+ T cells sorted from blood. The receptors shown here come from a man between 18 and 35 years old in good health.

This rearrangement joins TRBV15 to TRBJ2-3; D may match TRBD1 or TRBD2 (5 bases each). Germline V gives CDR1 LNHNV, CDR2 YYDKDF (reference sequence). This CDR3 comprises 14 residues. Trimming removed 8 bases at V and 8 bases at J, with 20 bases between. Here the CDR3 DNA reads TGTGCCACCGGCACCCGGACTGGCCAGGGTACGCAGTATTTT. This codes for CATGTRTGQGTQYF.

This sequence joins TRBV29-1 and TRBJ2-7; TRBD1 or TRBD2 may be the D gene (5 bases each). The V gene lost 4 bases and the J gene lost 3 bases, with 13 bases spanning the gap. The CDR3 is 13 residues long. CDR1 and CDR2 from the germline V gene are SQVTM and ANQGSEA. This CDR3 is CSVAPGAVYEQYF. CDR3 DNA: TGCAGCGTTGCACCCGGGGCCGTCTACGAGCAGTACTTC.

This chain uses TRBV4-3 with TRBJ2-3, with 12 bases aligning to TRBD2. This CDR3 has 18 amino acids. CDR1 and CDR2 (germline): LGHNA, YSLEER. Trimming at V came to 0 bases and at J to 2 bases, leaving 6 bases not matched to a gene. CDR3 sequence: CASSQDPTSGGSTDTQYF. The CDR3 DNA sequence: TGCGCCAGCAGCCAAGATCCGACTAGCGGGGGATCCACAGATACGCAGTATTTT.

The CDR3 loop is CASTSRGGLTEAFF. CDR3 nucleotide sequence: TGTGCCAGCACTTCTCGGGGGGGCCTCACTGAAGCTTTCTTT. The chain is built from TRBV27 and TRBJ1-1; tentatively, D is TRBD1 (6 bases). Germline CDR1 is MNHEY and CDR2 is SMNVEV (reference sequence). This CDR3 is built from 14 residues. The V gene lost 7 bases and the J gene lost 4 bases, with 16 bases spanning the gap.

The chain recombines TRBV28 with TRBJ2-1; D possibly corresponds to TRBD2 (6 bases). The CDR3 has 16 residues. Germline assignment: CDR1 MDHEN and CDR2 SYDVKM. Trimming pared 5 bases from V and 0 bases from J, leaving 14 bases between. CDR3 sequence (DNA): TGTGCCAGCAGTACCTGGGGGGAGGCCTCCTACAATGAGCAGTTCTTC. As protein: CASSTWGEASYNEQFF.

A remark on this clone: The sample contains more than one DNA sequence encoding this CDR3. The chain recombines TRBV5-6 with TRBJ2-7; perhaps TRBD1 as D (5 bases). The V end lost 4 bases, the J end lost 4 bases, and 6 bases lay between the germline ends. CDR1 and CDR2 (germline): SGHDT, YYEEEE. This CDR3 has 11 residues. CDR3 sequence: CASSQGYEQYF. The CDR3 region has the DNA TGTGCCAGCAGCCAGGGATACGAGCAGTACTTC. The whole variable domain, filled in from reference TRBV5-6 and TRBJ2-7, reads DAGVTQSPTHLIKTRGQQVTLRCSPKSGHDTVSWYQQALGQGPQFIFQYYEEEERQRGNFPDRFSGHQFPNYSSELNVNALLLGDSALYLCASSQGYEQYFGPGTRLTVT.

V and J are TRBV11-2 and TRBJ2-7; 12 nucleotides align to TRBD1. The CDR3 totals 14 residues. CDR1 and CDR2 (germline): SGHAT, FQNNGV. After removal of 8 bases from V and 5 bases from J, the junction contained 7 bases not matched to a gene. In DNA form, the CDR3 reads TGTGCCAGCTCACCGGGACAGGGGGCTAACGAGCAGTACTTC. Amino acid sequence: CASSPGQGANEQYF.

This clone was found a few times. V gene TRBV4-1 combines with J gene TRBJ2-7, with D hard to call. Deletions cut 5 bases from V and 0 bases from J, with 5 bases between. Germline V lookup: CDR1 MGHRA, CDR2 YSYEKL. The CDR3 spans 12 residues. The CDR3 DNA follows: TGCGCCAGCAGCTCAGCCTCCTACGAGCAGTACTTC. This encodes CASSSASYEQYF.